This T cell receptor (beta chain) emerged from a study of spatial heterogeneity in lung cancer. Study in general: Sequencing consistently turned up more beta-chain sequences than alpha-chain sequences.

Time point noted: sample taken at primary tumor resection. Whole RNA was taken from tumor, nontumor lung or frozen PBMC; it was then sequenced unsorted. Germline assignment: CDR1 GTSNPN and CDR2 SVGIG (reference sequence). The CDR3 is 10 residues long. Trimming took off 4 bases at V and 8 bases at J, with 8 bases between the two ends. By frequency in the sample, this clonotype is medium-sized (0.01 to 0.1%). Every TCR cDNA molecule bore a unique molecular identifier. A single record per CDR3 protein comes from TCRdb applying MiXCR to the 5' RACE reads. The repertoire consists of around 5,000 distinct CDR3 sequences, with around 3.2% occurring once and the leading ten covering roughly 25%.

The chain recombines TRBV30 with TRBJ1-1; D unresolved. The TCR comes from a male donor with early-stage non-small cell lung cancer. The specimen comprised normal lung tissue next to the tumor, sampled at surgery. CDR3 sequence reads: CAWMGREAFF. The DNA for the CDR3 is TGTGCCTGGATGGGCCGCGAAGCTTTCTTT.